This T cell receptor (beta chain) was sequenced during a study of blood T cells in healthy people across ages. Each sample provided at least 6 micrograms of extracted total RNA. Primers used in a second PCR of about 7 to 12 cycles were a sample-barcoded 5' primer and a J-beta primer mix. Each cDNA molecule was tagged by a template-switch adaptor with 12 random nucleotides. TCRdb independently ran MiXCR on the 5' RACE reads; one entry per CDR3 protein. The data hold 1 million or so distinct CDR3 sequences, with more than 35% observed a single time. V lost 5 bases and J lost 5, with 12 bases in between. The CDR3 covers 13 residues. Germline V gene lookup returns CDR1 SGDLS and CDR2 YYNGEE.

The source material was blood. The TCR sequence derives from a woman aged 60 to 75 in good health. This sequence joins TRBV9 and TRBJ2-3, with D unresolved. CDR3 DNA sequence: TGTGCCAGCAGTCCACACTCGGGAGATACGCAGTATTTT. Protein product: CASSPHSGDTQYF.